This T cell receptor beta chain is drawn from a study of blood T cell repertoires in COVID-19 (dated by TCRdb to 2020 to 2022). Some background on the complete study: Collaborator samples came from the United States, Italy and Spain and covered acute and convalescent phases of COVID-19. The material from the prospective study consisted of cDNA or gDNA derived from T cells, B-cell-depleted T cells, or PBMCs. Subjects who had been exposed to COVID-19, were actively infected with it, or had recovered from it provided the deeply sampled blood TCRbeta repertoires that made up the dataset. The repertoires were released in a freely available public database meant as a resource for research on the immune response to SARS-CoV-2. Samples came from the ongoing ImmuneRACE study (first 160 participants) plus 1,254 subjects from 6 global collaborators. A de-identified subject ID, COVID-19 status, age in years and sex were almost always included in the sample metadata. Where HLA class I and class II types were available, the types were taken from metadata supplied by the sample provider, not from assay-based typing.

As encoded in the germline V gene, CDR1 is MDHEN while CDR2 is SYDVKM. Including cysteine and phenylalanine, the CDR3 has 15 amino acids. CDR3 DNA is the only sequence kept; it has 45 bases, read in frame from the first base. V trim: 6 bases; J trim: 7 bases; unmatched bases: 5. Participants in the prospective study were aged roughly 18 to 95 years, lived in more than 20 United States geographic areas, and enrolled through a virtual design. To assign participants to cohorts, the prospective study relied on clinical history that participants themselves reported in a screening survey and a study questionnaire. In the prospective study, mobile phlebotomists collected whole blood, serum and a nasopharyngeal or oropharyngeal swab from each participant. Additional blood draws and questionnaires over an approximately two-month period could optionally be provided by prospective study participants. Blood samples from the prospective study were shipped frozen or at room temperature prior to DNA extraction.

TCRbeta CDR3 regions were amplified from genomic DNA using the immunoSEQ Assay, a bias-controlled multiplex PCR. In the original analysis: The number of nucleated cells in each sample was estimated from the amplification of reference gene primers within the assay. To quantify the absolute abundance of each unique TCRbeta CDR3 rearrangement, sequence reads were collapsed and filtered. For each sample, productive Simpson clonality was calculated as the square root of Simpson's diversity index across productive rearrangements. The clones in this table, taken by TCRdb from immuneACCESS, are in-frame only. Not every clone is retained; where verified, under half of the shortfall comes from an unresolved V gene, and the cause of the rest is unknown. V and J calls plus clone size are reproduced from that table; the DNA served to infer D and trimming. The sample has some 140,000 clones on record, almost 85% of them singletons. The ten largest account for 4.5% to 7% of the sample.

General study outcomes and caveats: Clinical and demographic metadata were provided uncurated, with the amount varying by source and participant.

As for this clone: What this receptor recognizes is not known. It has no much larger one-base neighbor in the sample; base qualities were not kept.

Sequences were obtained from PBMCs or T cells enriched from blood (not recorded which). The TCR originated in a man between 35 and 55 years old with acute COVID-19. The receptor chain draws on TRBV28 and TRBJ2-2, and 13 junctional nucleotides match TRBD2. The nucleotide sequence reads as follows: TGTGCCAGCAGGGGGCGACTAGCGGGGGGCGGGGAGCTGTTTTTT. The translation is CASRGRLAGGGELFF.